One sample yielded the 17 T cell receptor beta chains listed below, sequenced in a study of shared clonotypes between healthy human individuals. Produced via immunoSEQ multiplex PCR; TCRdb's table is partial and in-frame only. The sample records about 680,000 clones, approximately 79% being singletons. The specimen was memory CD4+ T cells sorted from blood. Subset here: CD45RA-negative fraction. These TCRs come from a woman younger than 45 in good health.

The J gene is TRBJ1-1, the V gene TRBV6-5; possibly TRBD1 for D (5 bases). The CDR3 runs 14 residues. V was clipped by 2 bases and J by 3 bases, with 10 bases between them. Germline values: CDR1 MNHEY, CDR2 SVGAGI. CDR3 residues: CASSYQGTHTEAFF. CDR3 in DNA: TGTGCCAGCAGTTACCAGGGAACCCACACTGAAGCTTTCTTT.

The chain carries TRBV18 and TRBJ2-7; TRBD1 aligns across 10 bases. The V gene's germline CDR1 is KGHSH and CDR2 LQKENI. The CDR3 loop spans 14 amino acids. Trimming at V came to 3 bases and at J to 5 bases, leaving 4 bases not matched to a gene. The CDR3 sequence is CASSPGQGLNEQYF. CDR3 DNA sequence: TGTGCCAGCTCACCGGGACAGGGGTTGAACGAGCAGTACTTC.

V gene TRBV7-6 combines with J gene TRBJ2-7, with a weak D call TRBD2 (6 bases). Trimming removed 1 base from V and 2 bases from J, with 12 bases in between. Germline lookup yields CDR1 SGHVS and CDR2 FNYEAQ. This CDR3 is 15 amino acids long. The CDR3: CASSLGGRKTYEQYF. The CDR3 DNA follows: TGTGCCAGCAGCTTAGGGGGGAGGAAAACCTACGAGCAGTACTTC.

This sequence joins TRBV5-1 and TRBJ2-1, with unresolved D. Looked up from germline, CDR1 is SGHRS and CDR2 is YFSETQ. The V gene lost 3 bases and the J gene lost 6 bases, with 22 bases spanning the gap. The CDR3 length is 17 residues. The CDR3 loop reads CASSSTYPRLIRNEQFF. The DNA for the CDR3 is TGCGCCAGCAGCTCCACGTACCCGAGGCTAATACGCAATGAGCAGTTCTTC.

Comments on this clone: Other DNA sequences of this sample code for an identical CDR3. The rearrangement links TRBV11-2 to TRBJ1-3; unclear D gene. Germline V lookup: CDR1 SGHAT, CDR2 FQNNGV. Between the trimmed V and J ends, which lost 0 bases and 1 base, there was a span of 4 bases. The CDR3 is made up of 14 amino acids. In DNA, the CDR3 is TGTGCCAGCAGCTTAGAGGCGTCTGGAAACACCATATATTTT. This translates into CASSLEASGNTIYF.

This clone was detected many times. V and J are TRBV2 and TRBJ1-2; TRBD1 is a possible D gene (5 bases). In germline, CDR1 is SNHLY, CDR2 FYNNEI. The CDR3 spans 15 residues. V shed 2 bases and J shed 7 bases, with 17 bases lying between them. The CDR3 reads CASSEWGGTRGGYTF. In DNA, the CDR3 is TGTGCCAGCAGTGAATGGGGCGGAACAAGGGGTGGCTACACCTTC.

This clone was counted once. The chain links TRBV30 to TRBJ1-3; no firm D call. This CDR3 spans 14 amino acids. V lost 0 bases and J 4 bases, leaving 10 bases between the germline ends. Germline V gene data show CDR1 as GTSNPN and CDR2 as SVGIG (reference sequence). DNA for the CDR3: TGTGCCTGGAGTGTTACCGGGTCCGGAAACACCATATATTTT. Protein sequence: CAWSVTGSGNTIYF.

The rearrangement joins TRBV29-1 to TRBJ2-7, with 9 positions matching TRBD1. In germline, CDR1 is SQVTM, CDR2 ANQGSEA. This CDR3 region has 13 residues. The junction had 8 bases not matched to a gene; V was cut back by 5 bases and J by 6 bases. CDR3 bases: TGCAGCGTTACTAACAGGGGGCGCAGCGAGCAGTACTTC. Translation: CSVTNRGRSEQYF.

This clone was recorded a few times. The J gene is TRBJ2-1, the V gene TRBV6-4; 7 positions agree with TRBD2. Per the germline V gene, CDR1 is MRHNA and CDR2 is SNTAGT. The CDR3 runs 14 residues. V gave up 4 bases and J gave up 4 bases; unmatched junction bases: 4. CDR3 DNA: TGTGCCAGCAGTGTTAGCGGGCTTTACAATGAGCAGTTCTTC. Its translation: CASSVSGLYNEQFF.

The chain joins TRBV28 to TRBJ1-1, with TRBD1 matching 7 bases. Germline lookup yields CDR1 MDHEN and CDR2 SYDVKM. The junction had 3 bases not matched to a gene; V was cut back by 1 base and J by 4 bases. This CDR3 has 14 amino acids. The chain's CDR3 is CASSLSPGGTEAFF. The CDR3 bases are TGTGCCAGCAGTTTATCCCCAGGGGGCACTGAAGCTTTCTTT.

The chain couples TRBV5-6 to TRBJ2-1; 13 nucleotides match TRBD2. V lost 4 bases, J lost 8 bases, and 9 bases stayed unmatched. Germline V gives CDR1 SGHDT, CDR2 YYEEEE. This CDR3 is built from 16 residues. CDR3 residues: CASSHGLAGALDEQFF. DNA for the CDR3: TGTGCCAGCAGCCACGGACTAGCGGGAGCATTGGATGAGCAGTTCTTC.

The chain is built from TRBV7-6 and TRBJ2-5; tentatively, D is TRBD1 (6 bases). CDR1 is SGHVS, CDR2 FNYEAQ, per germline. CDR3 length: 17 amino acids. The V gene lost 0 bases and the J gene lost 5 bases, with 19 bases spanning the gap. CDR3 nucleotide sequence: TGTGCCAGCAGCTTAGCGTTGTGGGAGCAGAGGGGGGAGACCCAGTACTTC. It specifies CASSLALWEQRGETQYF. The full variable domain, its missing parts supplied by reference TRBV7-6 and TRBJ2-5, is GAGVSQSPRYKVTKRGQDVALRCDPISGHVSLYWYRQALGQGPEFLTYFNYEAQQDKSGLPNDRFSAERPEGSISTLTIQRTEQRDSAMYRCASSLALWEQRGETQYFGPGTRLLVL.

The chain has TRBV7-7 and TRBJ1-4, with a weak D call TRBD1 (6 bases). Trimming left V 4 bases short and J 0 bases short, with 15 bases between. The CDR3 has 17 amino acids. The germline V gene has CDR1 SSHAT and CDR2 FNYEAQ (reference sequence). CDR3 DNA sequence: TGTGCCAGCAGCTCAACCGGGACACTTGCAACTAATGAAAAACTGTTTTTT. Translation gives CASSSTGTLATNEKLFF.

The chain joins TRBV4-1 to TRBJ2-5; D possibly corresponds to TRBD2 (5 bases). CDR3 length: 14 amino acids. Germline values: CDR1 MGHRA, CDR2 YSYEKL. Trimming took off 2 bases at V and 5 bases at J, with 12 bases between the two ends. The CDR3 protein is CASSQPTRGETQYF. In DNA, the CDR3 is TGCGCCAGCAGCCAACCAACCCGCGGGGAGACCCAGTACTTC.

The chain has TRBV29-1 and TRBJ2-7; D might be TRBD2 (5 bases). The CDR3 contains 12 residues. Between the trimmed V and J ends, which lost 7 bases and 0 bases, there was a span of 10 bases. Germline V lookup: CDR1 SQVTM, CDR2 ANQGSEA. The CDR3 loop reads CSAHAGSYEQYF. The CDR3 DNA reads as TGCAGCGCCCATGCGGGCTCCTACGAGCAGTACTTC.

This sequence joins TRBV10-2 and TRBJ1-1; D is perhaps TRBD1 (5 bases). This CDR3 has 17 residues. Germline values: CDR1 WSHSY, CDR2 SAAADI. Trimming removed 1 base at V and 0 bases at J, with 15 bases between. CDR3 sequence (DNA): TGCGCCAGCAGTGAGTTCCTGGGGCCAGGCATGAACACTGAAGCTTTCTTT. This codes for CASSEFLGPGMNTEAFF.

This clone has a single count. For the CDR3, the DNA is TGTGCCAGCAGCTTAGCCGGCGGGATTGGGTACTTC. Amino acid sequence: CASSLAGGIGYF. This chain uses TRBV11-2 with TRBJ2-7, with D tentatively TRBD2 (6 bases). This CDR3 is built from 12 residues. Germline V CDR1 and CDR2: SGHAT, FQNNGV. Deletions cut 1 base from V and 12 bases from J, with 13 bases between.